Listed here is a single T cell receptor (beta chain). This specimen comes from a study of blood T cell repertoires in COVID-19. Study-level information: In each case, the material was cDNA or gDNA derived from T cells, B-cell-depleted T cells, or PBMCs.

The data were produced by immunoSEQ multiplex PCR, yet TCRdb's version contains in-frame clones alone and is incomplete. The profile covers about 220,000 clones, with 80% to 85% appearing a single time and approximately 7.3% taken by the ten largest. Enrolled through a virtual design, the participants were between roughly 18 and 100 years of age and came from some 25 US areas. What the recovered Cohort 3 donors had was two negative PCRs, clearance, or symptom resolution. V was cut by 4 bases and J by 8 bases, with 12 bases left in between. CDR3 length equals 12 residues. Germline V gene sequence: CDR1 SGHDT, CDR2 YYEEEE.

The chain is built from TRBV5-6 and TRBJ1-1; possible D gene TRBD1, 5 bases. This receptor was taken from a woman aged 40 to 49 who had recovered from COVID-19. The specimen was PBMCs or T cells enriched from blood (not recorded which). The CDR3 loop reads CASSQGIREAFF. In DNA form, the CDR3 reads TGTGCCAGCAGCCAGGGAATCAGGGAAGCTTTCTTT.